Listed here are 28 T cell receptor beta chains from one sample, sequenced in a study of Graves' ophthalmopathy and Graves' hyperthyroidism. Researchers took RNA transcripts and amplified TCR beta CDR3 regions from them. The workflow started with a first-round RT-PCR run with HTBI primers and then moved on to a second-round multiplex PCR. TCRdb reprocessed the multiplex PCR reads via MiXCR and lists one record per CDR3 protein. This table has roughly 500,000 distinct CDR3 sequences, approximately 15% appearing once. Sequenced: blood. The receptors were gathered from a woman in her twenties or thirties with Graves' ophthalmopathy.

This clonotype came up many times. The V call is TRBV6-1, the J call TRBJ1-1; D may be TRBD1 (6 bases). The germline V gene encodes CDR1 MNHNS and CDR2 SASEGT. This CDR3 is 15 amino acids long. The V and J ends lost 5 bases and 8 bases respectively, with 21 bases between them. The CDR3, as DNA: TGTGCCAGCAGTCGCTTACAGGGCTATGGGCTGGAAGCTTTCTTT. Protein product: CASSRLQGYGLEAFF.

This clonotype appeared many times. V usage is TRBV2 and J usage is TRBJ1-6; a possible D gene is TRBD1 (6 bases). Deletions cut 3 bases from V and 2 bases from J, with 8 bases between. Germline V CDR1 and CDR2: SNHLY, FYNNEI. The CDR3 totals 15 residues. CDR3 nucleotide sequence: TGTGCCAGCAGTGAGACAGGCCCCTATAATTCACCCCTCCACTTT. This sequence encodes CASSETGPYNSPLHF.

In its sample, this clonotype was seen a few times. V usage is TRBV12-3 or TRBV12-4 and J usage is TRBJ2-2, with TRBD2 identical over 7 bases. CDR3 length: 14 residues. The trim removed 7 bases at V and 2 bases at J, leaving 4 bases unmatched. The CDR3: CASNSGGNTGELFF. In DNA form, the CDR3 reads TGTGCCAGCAACTCGGGGGGTAACACCGGGGAGCTGTTTTTT.

V and J are TRBV19 and TRBJ1-5, with 8 nucleotides matching TRBD1. Germline CDR1 is LNHDA and CDR2 is SQIVND (reference sequence). V lost 4 bases and J lost 2; bases outside the gene matches: 4. This CDR3 is built from 15 residues. The CDR3 nucleotides read TGTGCCAGTAGTACATGGGGACAGGGCAATCAGCCCCAGCATTTT. Protein product: CASSTWGQGNQPQHF.

The rearrangement joins TRBV6-5 to TRBJ2-5; TRBD1 matches at 11 bases. Germline assignment: CDR1 MNHEY and CDR2 SVGAGI. This CDR3 is built from 15 residues. After removal of 2 bases from V and 5 bases from J, the junction contained 4 bases not matched to a gene. CDR3 region: CASSYKGTGGETQYF. For the CDR3, the DNA is TGTGCCAGCAGTTACAAGGGGACAGGGGGGGAGACCCAGTACTTC.

The table lists this clonotype with many counts. The rearrangement links TRBV12-5 to TRBJ1-2, with D hard to call. Germline V gene sequence: CDR1 LGHNT, CDR2 FRNRAP. The CDR3 is 14 residues long. V gave up 2 bases and J gave up 5 bases, with 12 bases separating them. The CDR3 is CASGLYDRSYGYTF. CDR3 coding DNA: TGTGCTAGTGGTTTGTACGATAGGTCTTATGGCTACACCTTC.

This clonotype has just a few counts. This may be a read error: a much more frequent sequence differs by one nucleotide. As the CDR3 is not closed by the conserved phenylalanine or tryptophan, this likely results from a read error. This chain joins TRBV28 and TRBJ1-5; TRBD1 agrees at 9 bases. V gave up 5 bases and J gave up 6 bases; unmatched junction bases: 11. Germline assignment: CDR1 MDHEN and CDR2 SYDVKM. The CDR3 sequence is 16 residues long. CDR3 in DNA: TGTGCCAGCAGTCGGGACAGGGAAACGGGGAGTCAGCCCCAGCATTCT. As protein: CASSRDRETGSQPQHS.

A word on this clonotype: This may stem from a read error, because a much larger clone lies one nucleotide away. The V gene is TRBV11-3, the J gene TRBJ2-7; tentative D call: TRBD2 (6 bases). There are 14 residues in the CDR3. Per the germline V gene, CDR1 is SGHNT and CDR2 is YENEEA. CDR3 sequence (DNA): TGTGCCAGCAGCTTAACTGCGGGATCCTACGAGCATTACTTC. Its protein product is CASSLTAGSYEHYF.

This clonotype occurred many times. V and J are TRBV11-1 and TRBJ1-1; a weak D match, TRBD1 (5 bases). Trimming stripped 5 bases from V and 0 bases from J, with 13 bases between. The germline V gene has CDR1 SGHAT and CDR2 FQDESV (reference sequence). The CDR3 is made up of 15 amino acids. The CDR3 sequence: CASSPQKGVNTEAFF. The CDR3 coding sequence is TGTGCCAGCAGCCCACAAAAAGGGGTGAACACTGAAGCTTTCTTT.

The J gene is TRBJ2-7, the V gene TRBV5-1; no clear D gene. This CDR3 has 13 amino acids. Trimming took off 2 bases at V and 4 bases at J, with 10 bases between the two ends. From germline, CDR1 is SGHRS and CDR2 YFSETQ. In DNA form, the CDR3 reads TGCGCCAGCAGCTTACATGACGGTTACGAGCAGTACTTC. Encoded protein: CASSLHDGYEQYF. Combining the CDR3 with reference TRBV5-1 and TRBJ2-7 gives the whole variable domain KAGVTQTPRYLIKTRGQQVTLSCSPISGHRSVSWYQQTPGQGLQFLFEYFSETQRNKGNFPGRFSGRQFSNSRSEMNVSTLELGDSALYLCASSLHDGYEQYFGPGTRLTVT.

This clonotype was seen repeatedly, ten times or more. The chain employs TRBV5-1 and TRBJ2-6; D call uncertain. V dropped 6 bases and J dropped 0 bases, with 7 bases sitting between them. The CDR3 loop spans 14 amino acids. CDR1 and CDR2 (germline): SGHRS, YFSETQ. DNA of the CDR3: TGCGCCAGCAATTGGGACTCTGGGGCCAACGTCCTGACTTTC. As protein: CASNWDSGANVLTF.

This clonotype was detected many times. The chain employs TRBV4-1 and TRBJ2-5, with 9 bases lining up with TRBD1. The CDR3 contains 15 residues. V trimming: 3 bases; J trimming: 3 bases; junction bases outside the gene matches: 5. In germline, CDR1 is MGHRA, CDR2 YSYEKL. CDR3 sequence: CASSHRDRDEETQYF. The CDR3 coding sequence is TGCGCCAGCAGCCATCGGGACAGGGATGAAGAGACCCAGTACTTC.

This clonotype occurred many times. The J gene is TRBJ1-2, the V gene TRBV28; D may be TRBD1 (6 bases). Trimming removed 8 bases from V and 4 bases from J, with 11 bases in between. This CDR3 has 12 amino acids. The V gene's germline CDR1 is MDHEN and CDR2 SYDVKM. The chain's CDR3 is CASGQGGYGYTF. In nucleotides, the CDR3 is TGTGCCAGCGGGCAAGGGGGCTATGGCTACACCTTC.

At least ten counts were recorded for this clonotype. The chain recombines TRBV28 with TRBJ2-7; D unresolved. V gave up 3 bases and J gave up 3 bases, with 6 bases separating them. The CDR3 is made up of 12 amino acids. Germline-derived CDR1 and CDR2 are MDHEN and SYDVKM. CDR3 nucleotide sequence: TGTGCCAGCAGTTTTAAGAGCTACGAGCAGTACTTC. It encodes CASSFKSYEQYF.

This clonotype was observed a handful of times. The rearrangement joins TRBV2 to TRBJ2-1; TRBD2 is a possible D gene (5 bases). This CDR3 contains 11 residues. Germline V lookup: CDR1 SNHLY, CDR2 FYNNEI. V lost 3 bases and J lost 11, with 8 bases in between. The CDR3: CASSEETKQFF. The CDR3 coding sequence is TGTGCCAGCAGTGAGGAGACTAAGCAGTTCTTC.

This chain connects TRBV6-5 to TRBJ2-4; possibly TRBD2 for D (6 bases). This CDR3 contains 14 residues. Germline CDR1 MNHEY, CDR2 SVGAGI. V was pared by 0 bases and J by 11 bases, with 14 bases between. CDR3 sequence (DNA): TGTGCCAGCAGTTACTCGGAGGGCCGAGGACTTCAGTACTTC. Its protein product is CASSYSEGRGLQYF.

The V gene is TRBV7-2, the J gene TRBJ2-2; TRBD2 might be the D (6 bases). V lost 8 bases, J lost 6 bases, and 19 bases lay in between. Germline values: CDR1 SGHTA, CDR2 FQGNSA. The CDR3 has 15 amino acids. The CDR3 bases are TGTGCCAGCCCCCCCGGGAGAGCTGGGGCCGGGGAGCTGTTTTTT. This codes for CASPPGRAGAGELFF.

J is TRBJ1-2 and V is TRBV12-3 or TRBV12-4, with D possibly TRBD1 on 6 matching bases. The CDR3 is 17 amino acids. Trimming stripped 3 bases from V and 8 bases from J, with 25 bases between. The CDR3 sequence: CASSFIGTNRDTSGYTF. The CDR3 coding sequence is TGTGCCAGCAGTTTTATCGGCACCAACCGGGACACCTCGGGCTACACCTTC.

This clonotype has a count of ten or more. The CDR3 reads CASRPTGHGIQETQYF. The CDR3 region has the DNA TGTGCCAGTAGGCCCACGGGACACGGGATACAAGAGACCCAGTACTTC. The V and J genes are TRBV19 and TRBJ2-5; maybe TRBD1 (6 bases). V was pared by 6 bases and J by 2 bases, with 19 bases between. Germline loops: CDR1 LNHDA, CDR2 SQIVND (reference sequence). This CDR3 is built from 16 residues.

This clonotype came up many times. The chain combines TRBV6-5 with TRBJ1-1; D unclear. The ends were cut back, 4 bases at V and 1 base at J, with 10 bases in the middle. There are 14 residues in the CDR3. The germline CDR1 and CDR2 sequences are MNHEY and SVGAGI. The CDR3 region has the DNA TGTGCCAGCAGTTCTTATGACGGGAACACTGAAGCTTTCTTT. It yields the protein CASSSYDGNTEAFF.

This clonotype was detected ten times or more. CDR3 bases: TGTGCCAGCAGCCTGTGGGGACAGGGAGAGGAGCAGTACTTC. Its translation is CASSLWGQGEEQYF. The gene calls are TRBV28 and TRBJ2-7; 9 nucleotides match TRBD1. Per the germline V gene, CDR1 is MDHEN and CDR2 is SYDVKM. The V and J ends lost 6 bases and 7 bases, in that order; junction bases with no gene match: 10. The CDR3 contains 14 residues.

This clonotype was found a few times. The CDR3 end shows no conserved phenylalanine or tryptophan, and so a read error is likely. The V and J genes are TRBV2 and TRBJ2-7; no reliable D call. Germline V gene lookup returns CDR1 SNHLY and CDR2 FYNNEI. The CDR3 totals 13 residues. V gave up 7 bases and J gave up 3 bases, with 13 bases separating them. The CDR3 region has the DNA TGTGCCAGCAAACCGGGCCCCTTCTACGAGCAGTACTAC. This encodes CASKPGPFYEQYY.

This clonotype came up many times. The chain couples TRBV5-4 to TRBJ1-1; D is undetermined. The V end was cut by 0 bases, the J end by 6 bases, with 6 bases between. Germline assignment: CDR1 SGHNT and CDR2 YYREEE (reference sequence). CDR3 length equals 12 residues. CDR3 sequence (DNA): TGTGCCAGCAGCTTGGATTGGTCTGAAGCTTTCTTT. Residues: CASSLDWSEAFF.

The chain joins TRBV24-1 to TRBJ2-2; D is perhaps TRBD1 or TRBD2 (6 bases each). Looked up from germline, CDR1 is KGHDR and CDR2 is SFDVKD. The V end was cut by 9 bases, the J end by 5 bases, with 12 bases between. The CDR3 sequence is 13 residues long. The CDR3: CATRRGVTGELFF. The CDR3 bases are TGTGCCACCCGGAGGGGGGTAACCGGGGAGCTGTTTTTT.

At least ten counts were recorded for this clonotype. The chain couples TRBV24-1 to TRBJ2-7; a weak D match, TRBD1 (5 bases). From germline, CDR1 is KGHDR and CDR2 SFDVKD. Trimming shortened V by 5 bases and J by 3 bases, and 7 bases separated the two germline ends. CDR3 length: 12 amino acids. In nucleotides, the CDR3 is TGTGCCACCAGTGGCCAGGGCTACGAGCAGTACTTC. It encodes CATSGQGYEQYF.

This clonotype occurred many times. The rearrangement joins TRBV29-1 to TRBJ2-5; the D gene could be TRBD1 or TRBD2 (7 bases each). The CDR3 has 13 amino acids. The germline CDR1 and CDR2 sequences are SQVTM and ANQGSEA. V was clipped by 6 bases and J by 5 bases, with 16 bases between them. DNA for the CDR3: TGCAGCGTCCGACAGGGAGGGAGGGAGACCCAGTACTTC. It translates to CSVRQGGRETQYF.

This clonotype has ten or more counts. The chain joins TRBV12-3 or TRBV12-4 to TRBJ1-1, with a weak D call TRBD1 (5 bases). V was clipped by 6 bases and J by 0 bases, with 17 bases between them. The CDR3 totals 16 residues. In DNA form, the CDR3 reads TGTGCCAGCAGCCCTGGGACGCGGACGGTGAACACTGAAGCTTTCTTT. The encoded protein is CASSPGTRTVNTEAFF.

This clonotype was seen many times. The junction and the germline gene differ at one end; a read error may be behind it. This chain links TRBV6-1 with TRBJ2-5; 7 nucleotides line up with TRBD2. This CDR3 is 14 amino acids long. Germline V lookup: CDR1 MNHNS, CDR2 SASEGT. The CDR3 reads CASSGLAGQETKYF. CDR3 nucleotide sequence: TGTGCCAGCAGTGGACTAGCTGGCCAAGAGACCAAGTACTTC.